The clone carrying this T cell receptor beta chain was seen ten or more times. Its antigen remains unknown. This sample is drawn from a study of Graves' ophthalmopathy and Graves' hyperthyroidism. Study-level findings and limits: At 60% to 71% sensitivity and 72.22% specificity, the model predicted progression of the ophthalmopathy.

Patients were diagnosed from clinical symptoms, serum thyroxine, TRAb, thyroid ultrasound and orbital computed tomography. V was pared by 5 bases and J by 3 bases, with 14 bases between. The CDR3 has 14 residues. Per the germline V gene, CDR1 is SGHTA and CDR2 is FQGTGA. Using RNA transcripts, the TCR beta CDR3 regions were amplified. Investigators did first-round RT-PCR with HTBI primers, then second-round multiplex PCR. A single record per CDR3 protein comes from TCRdb applying MiXCR to the multiplex PCR reads. The sample carries about 500,000 distinct CDR3 sequences, roughly 40% recorded once. The sequencing input was peripheral blood or thyroid tissue (not recorded which). The TCR comes from an adult man with Graves' hyperthyroidism. V gene TRBV7-3 combines with J gene TRBJ2-7, with D tentatively TRBD1 (6 bases). CDR3 bases: TGTGCCAGCAGCGGACCGGGACATGGCTACGAGCAGTACTTC. Translation: CASSGPGHGYEQYF. The entire variable domain, with the rest obtained from reference TRBV7-3 and TRBJ2-7, is as follows: GAGVSQTPSNKVTEKGKYVELRCDPISGHTALYWYRQSLGQGPEFLIYFQGTGAADDSGLPNDRFFAVRPEGSVSTLKIQRTERGDSAVYLCASSGPGHGYEQYFGPGTRLTVT.